This TCR beta chain was sequenced during a study of identical twins. Points from the study as a whole: Cord blood's abundant beta clonotypes had fewer insertions, unlike memory repertoires.

Each CDR3 protein is one row after TCRdb ran MiXCR on the 5' RACE reads. The table records 500,000 to 650,000 distinct CDR3 sequences, 20% to 25% of them present only once. The CDR3 runs 13 residues. CDR1 and CDR2 (germline): LGHDT, YNNKEL (reference sequence). V dropped 3 bases and J dropped 8; count of bases not matched to a gene: 1. A note on this clonotype: Antigen unknown.

This sample also appeared in a second study, on yellow fever vaccine responses in identical twins.

The V gene is TRBV3-1, the J gene TRBJ1-6; 7 nucleotides agree with TRBD1. Sequenced input: CD4+ T cells sorted from blood. This receptor was identified in a woman aged 18-30 years in good health. Here the CDR3 reads CASSQGQYSPLHF. CDR3 sequence (DNA): TGTGCCAGCAGCCAGGGACAGTATTCACCCCTCCACTTT.